This T cell receptor (beta chain) was documented in a study of a mutant IDH1 vaccine in newly diagnosed glioma. Study context: Sex among treated patients split around 60% male, about 40% female; mean age was approximately 38 years. Standard pretreatment was either radiotherapy, temozolomide, or, for most, radiochemotherapy with temozolomide. Findings and limits, study-wide: Pseudoprogression appears to have had no connection to changes in top peripheral T cell clonotypes.

The assay was immunoSEQ multiplex PCR, and TCRdb's table has in-frame clones only and misses some. The data show 43,000 or so clones, 84% seen once. Germline values: CDR1 SGHRS, CDR2 YFSETQ. The CDR3 consists of 16 residues. V dropped 1 base and J dropped 1; count of bases not matched to a gene: 2. The time point denotes: week 23, last vaccination. Doses consisted of 300 ug of mutant IDH1 20-mer peptide each, paired with topical imiquimod. As concerns this clone: Its target is not known.

The source was PBMCs, collected from a glioma patient whose treatment included an IDH1 peptide vaccine. The genes are TRBV5-1 and TRBJ2-2; 9 nucleotides align to TRBD1. This TCR derives from a young woman with glioma. Some clones in this sample may be carry-over from other donors' samples. CDR3 sequence: CASSLRQGGNTGELFF. The CDR3 coding sequence is TGCGCCAGCAGCTTGCGACAGGGGGGGAACACCGGGGAGCTGTTTTTT.